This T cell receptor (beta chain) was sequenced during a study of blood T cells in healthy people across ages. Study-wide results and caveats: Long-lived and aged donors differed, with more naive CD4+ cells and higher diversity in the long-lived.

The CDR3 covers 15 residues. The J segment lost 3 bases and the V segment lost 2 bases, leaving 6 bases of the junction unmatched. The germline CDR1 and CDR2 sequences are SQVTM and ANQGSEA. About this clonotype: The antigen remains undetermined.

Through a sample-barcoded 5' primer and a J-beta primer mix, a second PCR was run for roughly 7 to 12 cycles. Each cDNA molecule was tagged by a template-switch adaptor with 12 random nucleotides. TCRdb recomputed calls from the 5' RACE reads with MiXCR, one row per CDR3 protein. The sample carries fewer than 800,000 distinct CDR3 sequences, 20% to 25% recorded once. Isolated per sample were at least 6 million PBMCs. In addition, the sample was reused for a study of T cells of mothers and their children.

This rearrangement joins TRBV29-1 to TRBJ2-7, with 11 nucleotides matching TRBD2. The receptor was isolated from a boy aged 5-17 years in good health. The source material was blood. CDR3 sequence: CSVEIAGTSGYEQYF. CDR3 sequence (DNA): TGCAGCGTTGAAATCGCCGGGACTAGCGGCTACGAGCAGTACTTC.